The clone carrying this T cell receptor (beta chain) appeared once. The target antigen is unknown. This record belongs to a study of T cell responses to AZD1222 COVID-19 vaccine. Points from the study as a whole: Baseline testing showed seropositivity in only a handful of AZD1222 recipients.

Using immunoSEQ multiplex PCR, the repertoire was profiled, and TCRdb retains in-frame clones only, with some absent. The table lists 150,000 to 200,000 clones, roughly 88% of them singletons. The sequences come from peripheral blood, collected 28 days after the second AZD1222 dose. This TCR derives from an adult who received the AZD1222 COVID-19 vaccine.

The CDR3 reads CASSPHGTDTEAFF. The CDR3 DNA is TGTGCCAGTAGTCCCCACGGGACGGACACTGAAGCTTTCTTT. The rearrangement joins TRBV19 to TRBJ1-1; D is perhaps TRBD1 (5 bases). The CDR3 is made up of 14 amino acids. V was trimmed by 5 bases and J by 3 bases, leaving 13 bases between them. CDR1 LNHDA and CDR2 SQIVND come from the germline V gene (reference sequence). Filled out from reference TRBV19 and TRBJ1-1, the complete variable domain reads DGGITQSPKYLFRKEGQNVTLSCEQNLNHDAMYWYRQDPGQGLRLIYYSQIVNDFQKGDIAEGYSVSREKKESFPLTVTSAQKNPTAFYLCASSPHGTDTEAFFGQGTRLTVV.